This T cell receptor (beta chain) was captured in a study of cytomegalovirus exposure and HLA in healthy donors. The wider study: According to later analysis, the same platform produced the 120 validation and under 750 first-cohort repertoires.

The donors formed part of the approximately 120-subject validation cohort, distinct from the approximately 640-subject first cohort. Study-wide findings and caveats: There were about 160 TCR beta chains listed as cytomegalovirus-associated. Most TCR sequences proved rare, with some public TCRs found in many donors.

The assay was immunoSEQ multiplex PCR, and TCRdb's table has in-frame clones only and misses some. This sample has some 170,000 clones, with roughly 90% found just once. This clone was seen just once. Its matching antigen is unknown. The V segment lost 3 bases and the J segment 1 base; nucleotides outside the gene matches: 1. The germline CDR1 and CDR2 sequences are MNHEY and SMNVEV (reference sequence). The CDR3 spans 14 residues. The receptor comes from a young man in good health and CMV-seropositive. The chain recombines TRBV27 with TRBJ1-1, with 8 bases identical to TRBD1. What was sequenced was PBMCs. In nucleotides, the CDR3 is TGTGCCAGCAGTTTTGGGACAGGGAACACTGAAGCTTTCTTT. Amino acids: CASSFGTGNTEAFF.